Presented here are 25 T cell receptor beta chains from one specimen sequenced in a study of cytomegalovirus exposure and HLA in healthy donors. Primers for the PCR totalled 60 Vbeta and 13 Jbeta. TCRdb's table, derived via immunoSEQ multiplex PCR, lists solely in-frame clones and lacks some. The sample carries some 110,000 clones, roughly 80% recorded once. Sequences were obtained from PBMCs. The receptor source for this set is a man aged 30 to 45 in good health and CMV-seropositive.

This rearrangement joins TRBV15 to TRBJ1-5, with D possibly matching TRBD1 (5 bases). The CDR3 loop spans 14 amino acids. Trimming cost V 6 bases and J 2 bases, with 11 bases left between them. Germline V lookup: CDR1 LNHNV, CDR2 YYDKDF (reference sequence). As DNA, the CDR3 is TGTGCCACCAGTGTAACGGGGGGCAATCAGCCCCAGCATTTT. Translation gives CATSVTGGNQPQHF.

The V and J genes are TRBV7-2 and TRBJ2-1, with 7 bases identical to TRBD2. This CDR3 has 15 amino acids. Germline values: CDR1 SGHTA, CDR2 FQGNSA. With 2 bases clipped from V and 4 bases from J, the junction kept 5 bases outside the gene matches. The CDR3 DNA is TGTGCCAGCAGCTTAATCGGGGGGAAGTACAATGAGCAGTTCTTC. Its translation: CASSLIGGKYNEQFF.

The chain uses TRBV9 and TRBJ2-7, with D possibly being TRBD1 (6 bases). V shed 4 bases and J shed 4 bases, with 24 bases lying between them. The CDR3 loop spans 17 amino acids. Germline assignment: CDR1 SGDLS and CDR2 YYNGEE. The CDR3 protein is CASSPHFLDREGYEQYF. DNA of the CDR3: TGTGCCAGCAGCCCACATTTCCTGGACAGAGAAGGATACGAGCAGTACTTC.

V is TRBV9 and J is TRBJ2-3; D gene unclear. The length of the CDR3 is 16 residues. V was shortened by 0 bases and J by 4 bases, with 15 bases between the two germline ends. Germline values: CDR1 SGDLS, CDR2 YYNGEE. CDR3 sequence reads: CASSVVPYPMSDTQYF. Written as DNA, the CDR3 is TGTGCCAGCAGCGTAGTCCCCTATCCTATGTCAGATACGCAGTATTTT.

The chain recombines TRBV7-9 with TRBJ2-7; no clear D gene. Per germline, CDR1 SEHNR and CDR2 FQNEAQ (reference sequence). The CDR3 loop spans 12 amino acids. CDR3 loop: CSSSQVTYEQYV. The CDR3, as DNA: TGTTCCAGCAGCCAGGTTACCTACGAGCAGTACGTC.

The chain employs TRBV2 and TRBJ2-7; 7 bases are shared with TRBD1. This CDR3 comprises 14 residues. V was pared by 6 bases and J by 4 bases, with 9 bases of the junction left unmatched. Germline loops: CDR1 SNHLY, CDR2 FYNNEI. This CDR3 reads CASRLITGEYEQYF. CDR3 in DNA: TGTGCCAGCAGACTCATTACAGGGGAGTACGAGCAGTACTTC.

The chain carries TRBV5-6 and TRBJ2-1, with TRBD2 matching over 13 bases. This CDR3 is built from 16 residues. The germline V gene encodes CDR1 SGHDT and CDR2 YYEEEE. Trimming removed 2 bases from V and 3 bases from J; junction bases left unmatched: 2. For the CDR3, the DNA is TGTGCCAGCAGCTTACTAGCGGGGGGGTTCTACAATGAGCAGTTCTTC. Protein sequence: CASSLLAGGFYNEQFF.

The count of this clone is one. The chain employs TRBV19 and TRBJ2-1; a weak D match, TRBD1 (7 bases). V shed 5 bases and J shed 0 bases, with 17 bases lying between them. The germline V gene encodes CDR1 LNHDA and CDR2 SQIVND (reference sequence). The CDR3 runs to 17 residues. This chain's CDR3 is CASSVYRGGSSYNEQFF. CDR3 nucleotide sequence: TGTGCCAGTAGTGTCTACAGGGGAGGTAGCTCCTACAATGAGCAGTTCTTC.

V and J are TRBV7-8 and TRBJ2-7; 7 bases align to TRBD1. J gave up 6 bases and V 2 bases, and 1 base lay outside the gene matches. The CDR3 totals 12 residues. Per the germline V gene, CDR1 is SGHVS and CDR2 is FQNEAQ. The CDR3, as DNA: TGTGCCAGCAGCTTAACAGGGGCCGAGCAGTACGTC. Protein sequence: CASSLTGAEQYV.

This clone was counted only a few times. V is TRBV29-1 and J is TRBJ1-1; 8 bases are shared with TRBD1. Per the germline V gene, CDR1 is SQVTM and CDR2 is ANQGSEA. This CDR3 spans 14 amino acids. With 6 bases clipped from V and 4 bases from J, the junction kept 10 bases outside the gene matches. The CDR3 here is CSVGKTGAATEAFF. The CDR3 DNA sequence: TGCAGCGTGGGAAAGACAGGGGCCGCCACTGAAGCTTTCTTT. The full variable domain, its missing parts supplied by reference TRBV29-1 and TRBJ1-1, is SAVISQKPSRDICQRGTSLTIQCQVDSQVTMMFWYRQQPGQSLTLIATANQGSEATYESGFVIDKFPISRPNLTFSTLTVSNMSPEDSSIYLCSVGKTGAATEAFFGQGTRLTVV.

The chain carries TRBV5-1 and TRBJ2-1, with D unresolved. With 0 bases removed from V and 6 bases from J, the gap between germline ends came to 10 bases. The germline V gene encodes CDR1 SGHRS and CDR2 YFSETQ. The CDR3 spans 14 residues. The CDR3 DNA reads TGCGCCAGCAGCTTGGCCGTCTGGAGCAATGAGCAGTTCTTC. Its protein is CASSLAVWSNEQFF.

The chain uses TRBV7-9 and TRBJ2-2; tentative D call: TRBD2 (5 bases). The ends were cut back, 2 bases at V and 6 bases at J, with 10 bases in the middle. Germline V gene lookup returns CDR1 SEHNR and CDR2 FQNEAQ (reference sequence). There are 14 residues in the CDR3. This chain's CDR3 is CASSLLRGPGELFF. The CDR3 region has the DNA TGTGCCAGCAGCTTACTTCGGGGTCCCGGGGAGCTGTTTTTT.

The V call is TRBV9, the J call TRBJ2-2; 9 bases are a match to TRBD2. The CDR3 is 17 residues long. The V gene's germline CDR1 is SGDLS and CDR2 YYNGEE. Trimming removed 0 bases from V and 5 bases from J; junction bases left unmatched: 8. The chain's CDR3 is CASSVGSGGPRTGELFF. The DNA of the CDR3 is TGTGCCAGCAGCGTAGGTAGCGGGGGCCCTCGGACCGGGGAGCTGTTTTTT.

The chain has TRBV27 and TRBJ1-1; D uncertain. Trimming pared 3 bases from V and 3 bases from J, leaving 11 bases between. The CDR3 extends over 14 amino acids. CDR1 and CDR2 from the germline V gene are MNHEY and SMNVEV (reference sequence). Here the CDR3 reads CASSFQVFDTEAFF. In nucleotides, the CDR3 is TGTGCCAGCAGTTTCCAGGTTTTTGACACTGAAGCTTTCTTT.

The V gene is TRBV6-5, the J gene TRBJ2-7; TRBD1 is a possible D gene (5 bases). Trimming left V 6 bases short and J 3 bases short, with 6 bases between. The germline gives CDR1 MNHEY, CDR2 SVGAGI. This CDR3 region has 11 residues. CDR3 sequence: CASSDSYEQYF. The CDR3 DNA sequence: TGTGCCAGCAGCGACAGCTACGAGCAGTACTTC.

The chain couples TRBV5-1 to TRBJ2-7; TRBD2 agrees at 7 bases. V gave up 0 bases and J gave up 2 bases; unmatched junction bases: 5. Germline CDR1 is SGHRS and CDR2 is YFSETQ. The CDR3 is made up of 15 amino acids. The CDR3 bases are TGCGCCAGCAGCTTGGGCTGGGAGGGAACCTACGAGCAGTACTTC. This gives the protein CASSLGWEGTYEQYF. Full variable domain (outside the CDR3, taken from reference TRBV5-1 and TRBJ2-7): KAGVTQTPRYLIKTRGQQVTLSCSPISGHRSVSWYQQTPGQGLQFLFEYFSETQRNKGNFPGRFSGRQFSNSRSEMNVSTLELGDSALYLCASSLGWEGTYEQYFGPGTRLTVT.

The genes are TRBV27 and TRBJ1-5, with TRBD1 as a possible D gene (5 bases). V was cut by 1 base and J by 0 bases, with 13 bases left in between. CDR3 size: 17 residues. CDR1 and CDR2 from the germline V gene are MNHEY and SMNVEV (reference sequence). CDR3 nucleotides: TGTGCCAGCAGTTTATTCGGACACTCTTATAGCAATCAGCCCCAGCATTTT. Translating it yields CASSLFGHSYSNQPQHF.

This chain links TRBV6-1 with TRBJ1-5, with 7 nucleotides matching TRBD1. V lost 7 bases, J lost 6 bases, and 6 bases stayed unmatched. CDR1 and CDR2 from the germline V gene are MNHNS and SASEGT. This CDR3 spans 13 amino acids. The CDR3 DNA sequence: TGTGCCAGCAATACAGGGGAAACTCAGCCCCAGCATTTT. It is translated as CASNTGETQPQHF.

The chain employs TRBV5-4 and TRBJ2-3, with 13 positions matching TRBD2. The V gene's germline CDR1 is SGHNT and CDR2 YYREEE (reference sequence). CDR3 size: 16 residues. Trimming cost V 3 bases and J 0 bases; bases outside gene matches: 1. CDR3 bases: TGTGCCAGCAGCTGGGGACTAGCGGGAAGCACAGATACGCAGTATTTT. This sequence encodes CASSWGLAGSTDTQYF. The full variable domain, in which reference TRBV5-4 and TRBJ2-3 provide the parts outside the CDR3, is ETGVTQSPTHLIKTRGQQVTLRCSSQSGHNTVSWYQQALGQGPQFIFQYYREEENGRGNFPPRFSGLQFPNYSSELNVNALELDDSALYLCASSWGLAGSTDTQYFGPGTRLTVL.

Only a few counts were recorded for this clone. J is TRBJ2-1 and V is TRBV18; possibly TRBD1 for D (6 bases). Germline V gene data show CDR1 as KGHSH and CDR2 as LQKENI. The CDR3 loop spans 12 amino acids. The germline V and J ends were trimmed by 4 bases and 10 bases, with 11 bases remaining between them. The chain's CDR3 is CASSRGPEEQFF. The CDR3 nucleotides are TGTGCCAGCTCACGGGGGCCAGAAGAGCAGTTCTTC. The complete variable domain, with remaining parts taken from reference TRBV18 and TRBJ2-1, reads NAGVMQNPRHLVRRRGQEARLRCSPMKGHSHVYWYRQLPEEGLKFMVYLQKENIIDESGMPKERFSAEFPKEGPSILRIQQVVRGDSAAYFCASSRGPEEQFFGPGTRLTVL.

V and J are TRBV6-5 and TRBJ1-1, with 8 bases that match TRBD1. This CDR3 region has 14 residues. Trimming cost V 3 bases and J 6 bases; bases outside gene matches: 6. From germline, CDR1 is MNHEY and CDR2 SVGAGI. CDR3 protein: CASSYRTGRPEAFF. CDR3 in DNA: TGTGCCAGCAGTTATAGGACAGGGAGACCTGAAGCTTTCTTT.

This sequence joins TRBV29-1 and TRBJ2-5; 11 bases align to TRBD2. CDR1 and CDR2 (germline): SQVTM, ANQGSEA. V trimming: 6 bases; J trimming: 4 bases; junction bases outside the gene matches: 13. The CDR3 contains 16 residues. The CDR3 is CSVGGISGRVGETQYF. For the CDR3, the DNA is TGCAGCGTCGGAGGTATTAGCGGGAGGGTAGGAGAGACCCAGTACTTC. Full variable domain (outside the CDR3, taken from reference TRBV29-1 and TRBJ2-5): SAVISQKPSRDICQRGTSLTIQCQVDSQVTMMFWYRQQPGQSLTLIATANQGSEATYESGFVIDKFPISRPNLTFSTLTVSNMSPEDSSIYLCSVGGISGRVGETQYFGPGTRLLVL.

The chain carries TRBV7-2 and TRBJ2-7, with D perhaps matching TRBD1 (6 bases). From germline, CDR1 is SGHTA and CDR2 FQGNSA. The CDR3 spans 14 residues. Deletions cut 1 base from V and 4 bases from J, with 11 bases between. CDR3 coding DNA: TGTGCCAGCAGCTTAGTTCAGGGGACGTACGAGCAGTACGTC. Translated: CASSLVQGTYEQYV.

This chain joins TRBV5-1 and TRBJ2-2; D remains unclear. The V gene's germline CDR1 is SGHRS and CDR2 YFSETQ. This CDR3 contains 14 residues. The ends were cut back, 0 bases at V and 1 base at J, with 4 bases in the middle. The CDR3 nucleotides are TGCGCCAGCAGCTTGGGGCTGAACACCGGGGAGCTGTTTTTT. Residues: CASSLGLNTGELFF.

The chain recombines TRBV6-5 with TRBJ2-6; the D is unclear. Trimming stripped 4 bases from V and 0 bases from J, with 7 bases between. The CDR3 covers 15 residues. Germline V gene data show CDR1 as MNHEY and CDR2 as SVGAGI. The CDR3 nucleotides are TGTGCCAGCAGTTTCCCTAGCTCTGGGGCCAACGTCCTGACTTTC. Translating it yields CASSFPSSGANVLTF.